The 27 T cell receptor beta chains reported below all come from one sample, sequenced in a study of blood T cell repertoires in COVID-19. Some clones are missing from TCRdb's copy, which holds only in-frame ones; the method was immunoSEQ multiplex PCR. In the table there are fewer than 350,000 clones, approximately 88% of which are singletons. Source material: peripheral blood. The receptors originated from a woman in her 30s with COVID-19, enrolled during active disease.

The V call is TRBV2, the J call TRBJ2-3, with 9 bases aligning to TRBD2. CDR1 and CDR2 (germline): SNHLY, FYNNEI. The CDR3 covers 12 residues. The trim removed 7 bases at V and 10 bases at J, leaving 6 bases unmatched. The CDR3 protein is CASKAGGRPQYF. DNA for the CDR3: TGTGCCAGCAAAGCGGGGGGCCGACCGCAGTATTTT.

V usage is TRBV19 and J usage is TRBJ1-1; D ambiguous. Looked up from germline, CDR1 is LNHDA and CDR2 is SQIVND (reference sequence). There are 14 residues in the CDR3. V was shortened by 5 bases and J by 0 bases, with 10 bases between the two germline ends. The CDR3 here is CASSSTLMNTEAFF. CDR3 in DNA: TGTGCCAGTAGTTCGACACTTATGAACACTGAAGCTTTCTTT.

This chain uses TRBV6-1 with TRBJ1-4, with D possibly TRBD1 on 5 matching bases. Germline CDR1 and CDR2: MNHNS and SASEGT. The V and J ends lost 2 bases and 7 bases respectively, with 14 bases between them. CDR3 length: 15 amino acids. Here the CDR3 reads CASSESQGIGEKLFF. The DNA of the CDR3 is TGTGCCAGCAGTGAATCTCAGGGAATCGGTGAAAAACTGTTTTTT.

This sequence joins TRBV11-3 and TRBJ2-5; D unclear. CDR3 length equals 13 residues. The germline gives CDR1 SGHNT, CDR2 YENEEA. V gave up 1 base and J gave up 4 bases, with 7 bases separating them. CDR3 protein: CASSLGALETQYF. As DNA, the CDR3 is TGTGCCAGCAGCTTAGGGGCACTAGAGACCCAGTACTTC.

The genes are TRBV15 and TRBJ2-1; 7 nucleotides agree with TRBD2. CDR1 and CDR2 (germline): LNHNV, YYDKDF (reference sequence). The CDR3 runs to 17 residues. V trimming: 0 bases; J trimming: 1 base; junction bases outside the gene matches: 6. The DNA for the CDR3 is TGTGCCACCAGCAGAGATCTTTACGGGAGGTCCTACAATGAGCAGTTCTTC. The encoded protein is CATSRDLYGRSYNEQFF.

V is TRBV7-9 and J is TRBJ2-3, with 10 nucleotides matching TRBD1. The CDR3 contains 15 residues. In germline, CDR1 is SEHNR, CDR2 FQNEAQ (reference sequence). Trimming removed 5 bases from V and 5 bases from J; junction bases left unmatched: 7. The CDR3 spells CASSPGTGAEDTQYF. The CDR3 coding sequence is TGTGCCAGCAGCCCCGGGACAGGGGCTGAAGATACGCAGTATTTT.

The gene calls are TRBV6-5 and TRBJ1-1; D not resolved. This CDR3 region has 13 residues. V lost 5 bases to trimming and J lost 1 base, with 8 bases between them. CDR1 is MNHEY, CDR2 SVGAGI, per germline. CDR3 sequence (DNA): TGTGCCAGCAGTCCCCGAGGGAACACTGAAGCTTTCTTT. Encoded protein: CASSPRGNTEAFF.

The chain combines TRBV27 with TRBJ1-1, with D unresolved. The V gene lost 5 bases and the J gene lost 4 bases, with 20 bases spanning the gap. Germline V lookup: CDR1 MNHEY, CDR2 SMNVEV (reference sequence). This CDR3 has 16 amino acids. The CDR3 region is CASSPLSTVSRTEAFF. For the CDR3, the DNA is TGTGCCAGCAGTCCCCTGTCAACAGTCTCTCGCACTGAAGCTTTCTTT.

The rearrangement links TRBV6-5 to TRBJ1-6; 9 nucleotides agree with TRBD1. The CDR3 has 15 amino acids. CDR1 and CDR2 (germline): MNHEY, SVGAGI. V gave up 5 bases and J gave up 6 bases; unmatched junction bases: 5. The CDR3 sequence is CASSTNRGLNSPLHF. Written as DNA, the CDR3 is TGTGCCAGCAGTACCAACAGGGGGCTTAATTCACCCCTCCACTTT.

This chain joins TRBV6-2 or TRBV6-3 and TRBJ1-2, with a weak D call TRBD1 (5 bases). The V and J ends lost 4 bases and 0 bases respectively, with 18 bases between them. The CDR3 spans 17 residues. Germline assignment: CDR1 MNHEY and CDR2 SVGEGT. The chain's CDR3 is CASSSDSRRPSNYGYTF. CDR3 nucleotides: TGTGCCAGCAGTTCCGACAGCAGAAGACCGTCTAACTATGGCTACACCTTC.

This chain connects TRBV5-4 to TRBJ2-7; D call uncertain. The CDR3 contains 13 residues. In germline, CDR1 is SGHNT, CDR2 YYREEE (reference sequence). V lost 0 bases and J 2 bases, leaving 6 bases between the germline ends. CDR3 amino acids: CASSLGRAYEQYF. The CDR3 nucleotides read TGTGCCAGCAGCTTGGGACGGGCCTACGAGCAGTACTTC.

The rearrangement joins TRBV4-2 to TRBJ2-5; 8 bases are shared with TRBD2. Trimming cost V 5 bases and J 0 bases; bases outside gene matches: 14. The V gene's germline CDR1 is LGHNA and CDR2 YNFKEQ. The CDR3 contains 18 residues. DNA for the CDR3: TGTGCCAGCAGCGAACTCGGGGGGGGCCAGGCCTACCAAGAGACCCAGTACTTC. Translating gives CASSELGGGQAYQETQYF.

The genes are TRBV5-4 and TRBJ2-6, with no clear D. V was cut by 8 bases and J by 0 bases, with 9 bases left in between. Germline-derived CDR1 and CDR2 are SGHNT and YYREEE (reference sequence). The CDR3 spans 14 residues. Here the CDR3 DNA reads TGTGCCAGTACTGATACCTCTGGGGCCAACGTCCTGACTTTC. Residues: CASTDTSGANVLTF.

CDR3 residues: CASSLVTGGHEQYF. The CDR3 DNA reads TGTGCCAGCAGCTTGGTCACAGGGGGCCACGAGCAGTACTTC. The gene calls are TRBV5-8 and TRBJ2-7; 9 bases fit TRBD1. Trimming took 0 bases from V and 5 from J; bases not matched to a gene: 3. CDR3 length equals 14 residues. CDR1 and CDR2 from the germline V gene are SGHTS and YDEGEE.

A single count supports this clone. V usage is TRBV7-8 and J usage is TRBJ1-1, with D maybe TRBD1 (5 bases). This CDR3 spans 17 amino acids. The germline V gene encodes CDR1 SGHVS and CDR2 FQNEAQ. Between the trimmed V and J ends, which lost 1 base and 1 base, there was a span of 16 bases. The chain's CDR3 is CASSLDRSYLGNTEAFF. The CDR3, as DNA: TGTGCCAGCAGCTTAGACAGGTCCTACCTGGGGAACACTGAAGCTTTCTTT. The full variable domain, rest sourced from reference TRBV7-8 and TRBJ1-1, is GAGVSQSPRYKVAKRGQDVALRCDPISGHVSLFWYQQALGQGPEFLTYFQNEAQLDKSGLPSDRFFAERPEGSVSTLKIQRTQQEDSAVYLCASSLDRSYLGNTEAFFGQGTRLTVV.

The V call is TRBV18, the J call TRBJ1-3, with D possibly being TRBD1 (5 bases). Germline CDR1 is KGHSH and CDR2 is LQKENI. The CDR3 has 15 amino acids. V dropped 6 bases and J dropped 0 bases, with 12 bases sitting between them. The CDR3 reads CASSDQGGSGNTIYF. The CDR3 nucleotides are TGTGCCAGCTCGGATCAGGGCGGCTCTGGAAACACCATATATTTT.

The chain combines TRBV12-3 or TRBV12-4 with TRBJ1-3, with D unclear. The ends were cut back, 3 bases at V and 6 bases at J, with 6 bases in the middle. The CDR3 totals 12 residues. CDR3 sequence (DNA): TGTGCCAGCAGTTTTACAGTAAACACCATATATTTT. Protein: CASSFTVNTIYF.

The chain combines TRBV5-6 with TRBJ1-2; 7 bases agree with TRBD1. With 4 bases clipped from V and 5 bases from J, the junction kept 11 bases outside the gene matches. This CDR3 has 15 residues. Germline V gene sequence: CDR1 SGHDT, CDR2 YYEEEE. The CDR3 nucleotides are TGTGCCAGCAGCGGCAAGGGACAGTCGAGGTATGGCTACACCTTC. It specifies CASSGKGQSRYGYTF.

Here the CDR3 DNA reads TGTGCCAGCAGTCCCTCCGGGACAACCAATCAGCCCCAGCATTTT. It specifies CASSPSGTTNQPQHF. V is TRBV6-5 and J is TRBJ1-5; a possible D gene is TRBD1 (6 bases). V lost 5 bases and J 3 bases, leaving 14 bases between the germline ends. Germline assignment: CDR1 MNHEY and CDR2 SVGAGI. The CDR3 runs 15 residues.

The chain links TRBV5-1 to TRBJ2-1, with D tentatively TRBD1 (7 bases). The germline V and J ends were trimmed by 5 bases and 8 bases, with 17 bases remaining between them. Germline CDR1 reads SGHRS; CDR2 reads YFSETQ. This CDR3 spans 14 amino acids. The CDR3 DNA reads TGCGCCAGCAGGGAGGGGGCCGGAGGCGATGAGCAGTTCTTC. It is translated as CASREGAGGDEQFF.

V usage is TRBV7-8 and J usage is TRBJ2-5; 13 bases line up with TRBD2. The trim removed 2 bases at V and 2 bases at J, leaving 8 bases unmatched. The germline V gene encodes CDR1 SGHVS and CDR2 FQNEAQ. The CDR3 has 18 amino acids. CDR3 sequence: CASSLSPTSGGNQETQYF. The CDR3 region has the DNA TGTGCCAGCAGCTTAAGCCCGACTAGCGGGGGGAATCAAGAGACCCAGTACTTC.

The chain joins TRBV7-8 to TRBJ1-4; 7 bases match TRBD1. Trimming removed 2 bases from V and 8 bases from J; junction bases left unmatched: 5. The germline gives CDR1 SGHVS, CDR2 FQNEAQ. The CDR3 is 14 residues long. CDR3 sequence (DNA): TGTGCCAGCAGCTTAAGACAGGGACGAGAAAAACTGTTTTTT. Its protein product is CASSLRQGREKLFF. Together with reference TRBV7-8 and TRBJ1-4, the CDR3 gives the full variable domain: GAGVSQSPRYKVAKRGQDVALRCDPISGHVSLFWYQQALGQGPEFLTYFQNEAQLDKSGLPSDRFFAERPEGSVSTLKIQRTQQEDSAVYLCASSLRQGREKLFFGSGTQLSVL.

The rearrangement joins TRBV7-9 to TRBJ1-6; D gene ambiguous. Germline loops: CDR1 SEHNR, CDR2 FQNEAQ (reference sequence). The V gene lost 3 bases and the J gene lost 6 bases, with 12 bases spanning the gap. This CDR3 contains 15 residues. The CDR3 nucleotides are TGTGCCAGCAGCTTGCGCGGGCTTAGTAATTCACCCCTCCACTTT. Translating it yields CASSLRGLSNSPLHF.

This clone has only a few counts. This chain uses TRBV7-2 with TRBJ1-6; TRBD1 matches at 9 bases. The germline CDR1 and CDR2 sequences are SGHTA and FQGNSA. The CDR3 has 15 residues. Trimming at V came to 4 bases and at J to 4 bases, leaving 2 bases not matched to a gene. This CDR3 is CASSYGTGYNSPLHF. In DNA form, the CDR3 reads TGTGCCAGCAGCTATGGGACAGGGTATAATTCACCCCTCCACTTT.

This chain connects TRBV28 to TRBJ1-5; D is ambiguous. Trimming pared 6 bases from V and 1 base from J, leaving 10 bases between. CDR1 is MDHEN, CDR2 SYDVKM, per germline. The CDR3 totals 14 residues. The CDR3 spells CASSSTGSNQPQHF. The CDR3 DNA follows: TGTGCCAGCAGCTCTACGGGGAGCAATCAGCCCCAGCATTTT.

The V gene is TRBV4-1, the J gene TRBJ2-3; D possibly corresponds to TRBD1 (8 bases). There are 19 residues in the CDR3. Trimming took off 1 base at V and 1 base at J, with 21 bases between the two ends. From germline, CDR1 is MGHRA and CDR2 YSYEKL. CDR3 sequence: CASSQAPDRGRGGTDTQYF. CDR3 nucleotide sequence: TGCGCCAGCAGCCAAGCGCCCGACAGGGGTCGGGGGGGCACAGATACGCAGTATTTT.

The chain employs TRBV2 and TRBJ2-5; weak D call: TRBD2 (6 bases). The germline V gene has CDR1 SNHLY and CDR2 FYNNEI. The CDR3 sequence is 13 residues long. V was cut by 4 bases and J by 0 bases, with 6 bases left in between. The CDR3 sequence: CASSGDYQETQYF. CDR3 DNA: TGTGCCAGCAGTGGGGACTACCAAGAGACCCAGTACTTC.